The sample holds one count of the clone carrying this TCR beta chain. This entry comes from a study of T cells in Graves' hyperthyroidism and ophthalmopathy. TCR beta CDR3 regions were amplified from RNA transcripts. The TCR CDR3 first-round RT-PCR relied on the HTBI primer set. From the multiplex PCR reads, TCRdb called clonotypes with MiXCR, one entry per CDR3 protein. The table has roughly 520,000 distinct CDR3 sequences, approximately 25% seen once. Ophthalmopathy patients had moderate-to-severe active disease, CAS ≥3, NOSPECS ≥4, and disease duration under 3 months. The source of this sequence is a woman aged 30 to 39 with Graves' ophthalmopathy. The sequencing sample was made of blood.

The chain's CDR3 is CASSLASRTDSYEQYF. CDR3 in DNA: TGCGCCAGCAGCTTGGCCTCTAGGACAGACTCCTACGAGCAGTACTTC. The chain joins TRBV5-1 to TRBJ2-7; maybe TRBD1 (6 bases). The CDR3 totals 16 residues. Germline CDR1 SGHRS, CDR2 YFSETQ. Trimming stripped 0 bases from V and 0 bases from J, with 13 bases between.